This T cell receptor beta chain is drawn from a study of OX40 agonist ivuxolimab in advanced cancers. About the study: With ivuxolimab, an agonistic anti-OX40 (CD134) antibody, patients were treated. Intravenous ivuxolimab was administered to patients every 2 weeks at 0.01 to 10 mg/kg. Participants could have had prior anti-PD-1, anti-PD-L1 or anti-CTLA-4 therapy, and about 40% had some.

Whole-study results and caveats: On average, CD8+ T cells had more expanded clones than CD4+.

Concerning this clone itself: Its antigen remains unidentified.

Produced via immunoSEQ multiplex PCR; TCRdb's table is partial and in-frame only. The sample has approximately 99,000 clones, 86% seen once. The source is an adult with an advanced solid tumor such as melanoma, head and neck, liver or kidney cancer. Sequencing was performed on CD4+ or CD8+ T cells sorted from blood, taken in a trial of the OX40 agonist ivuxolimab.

This CDR3 is CASSQGSSAWSDTQYF. The CDR3 DNA reads as TGTGCCAGCAGCCAAGGGTCGTCCGCCTGGTCAGATACGCAGTATTTT. V and J are TRBV4-2 and TRBJ2-3; D not certain. CDR3 size: 16 residues. CDR1 and CDR2 from the germline V gene are LGHNA and YNFKEQ. The germline V and J ends were trimmed by 1 base and 4 bases, with 15 bases remaining between them.